This T cell receptor (beta chain) originates from a study of blood T cell repertoires in COVID-19. Study context: PBMCs, B-cell-depleted T cells, or T cells provided the cDNA or gDNA that made up the material.

This CDR3 contains 14 residues. Germline V gives CDR1 MNHEY, CDR2 SMNVEV (reference sequence). The V end was cut by 2 bases, the J end by 4 bases, with 11 bases between. The protocol was immunoSEQ multiplex PCR, while the TCRdb copy is restricted to in-frame clones and leaves out a portion. The sample consists of about 310,000 clones, roughly 89% of them appearing once. Enrolled through a virtual design, the participants were between 18 and 89 years of age and came from about two dozen US areas. Allocation to cohorts depended on clinical history reported by the participants. This rearrangement joins TRBV27 to TRBJ1-2; no firm D call. Sequencing input: PBMCs or T cells enriched from blood (not recorded which). The source of this sequence is a woman in her late teens or twenties with acute COVID-19. This chain's CDR3 is CASSLEGLGYGYTF. Here the CDR3 DNA reads TGTGCCAGCAGTTTAGAGGGTTTGGGCTATGGCTACACCTTC.